This passage covers 19 T cell receptor beta chains from one sample sequenced in a study of blood T cell repertoires in COVID-19. TCRdb's table, derived via immunoSEQ multiplex PCR, lists solely in-frame clones and lacks some. The repertoire consists of 300,000 to 350,000 clones, with around 92% occurring once and the leading ten covering about 9.4%. The specimen sequenced was PBMCs or T cells enriched from blood (not recorded which). These TCRs come from a woman in her 30s who had recovered from COVID-19.

The chain recombines TRBV28 with TRBJ2-7, with D perhaps TRBD1 (6 bases). The V gene lost 4 bases and the J gene lost 3 bases, with 16 bases spanning the gap. This CDR3 is built from 15 residues. Per germline, CDR1 MDHEN and CDR2 SYDVKM. The CDR3 protein is CASSSDRRGNYEQYF. The CDR3 DNA is TGTGCCAGCAGTTCGGACAGAAGGGGCAACTACGAGCAGTACTTC.

The gene calls are TRBV28 and TRBJ1-5; a weak D match, TRBD1 (6 bases). Trimming took off 7 bases at V and 5 bases at J, with 15 bases between the two ends. This CDR3 has 14 amino acids. Germline assignment: CDR1 MDHEN and CDR2 SYDVKM. This CDR3 reads CASNRGTRDQPQHF. CDR3 sequence (DNA): TGTGCCAGCAACAGAGGGACACGAGATCAGCCCCAGCATTTT.

This clone was recorded only once. The chain links TRBV6-1 to TRBJ1-4, with a possible D match to TRBD1 (6 bases). Germline CDR1 and CDR2: MNHNS and SASEGT. The length of the CDR3 is 14 residues. V was trimmed by 0 bases and J by 5 bases, leaving 7 bases between them. The CDR3 region has the DNA TGTGCCAGCAGTGAAGCGGGGGCCAATGAAAAACTGTTTTTT. Its translation is CASSEAGANEKLFF.

The gene calls are TRBV13 and TRBJ2-1; TRBD2 might be the D (6 bases). There are 18 residues in the CDR3. V was clipped by 0 bases and J by 3 bases, with 18 bases between them. Germline V lookup: CDR1 PRHDT, CDR2 FYEKMQ (reference sequence). In nucleotides, the CDR3 is TGTGCCAGCAGCTTAGGTTTATTTCTTTCGGGGGACTACAATGAGCAGTTCTTC. Protein: CASSLGLFLSGDYNEQFF.

The chain employs TRBV27 and TRBJ1-2; D gene uncertain. There are 17 residues in the CDR3. Trimming stripped 7 bases from V and 8 bases from J, with 29 bases between. Germline-derived CDR1 and CDR2 are MNHEY and SMNVEV (reference sequence). For the CDR3, the DNA is TGTGCCAGCACCCCCCTGCCCGACGGGGTCCGAAATCTGGGCTACACCTTC. It codes for CASTPLPDGVRNLGYTF.

Only a few counts were recorded for this clone. J is TRBJ1-2 and V is TRBV19; D gene uncertain. CDR3 size: 12 residues. Germline CDR1 is LNHDA and CDR2 is SQIVND (reference sequence). The ends were cut back, 5 bases at V and 6 bases at J, with 10 bases in the middle. The DNA for the CDR3 is TGTGCCAGTAGTCTATACAGTGATGGCTACACCTTC. It translates to CASSLYSDGYTF.

The gene calls are TRBV7-9 and TRBJ2-1, with 9 bases lining up with TRBD2. This CDR3 spans 14 amino acids. V dropped 11 bases and J dropped 7; count of bases not matched to a gene: 12. Per the germline V gene, CDR1 is SEHNR and CDR2 is FQNEAQ (reference sequence). As DNA, the CDR3 is TGTGCCGGTAGCGGGAGTCCTATTGATAATGAGCAGTTCTTC. Its protein product is CAGSGSPIDNEQFF.

The V gene is TRBV15, the J gene TRBJ2-1; 10 nucleotides match TRBD2. CDR1 is LNHNV and CDR2 is YYDKDF in the germline V gene (reference sequence). Losses at the gene ends were 6 bases for V and 4 bases for J; bases not matched to a gene: 6. This CDR3 is 15 amino acids long. The CDR3 DNA reads TGTGCCACCAGAGCGGGAGGGTTAGCGTACAATGAGCAGTTCTTC. Its translation: CATRAGGLAYNEQFF.

V and J are TRBV13 and TRBJ2-7, with D possibly being TRBD2 (7 bases). The CDR3 has 15 residues. Germline CDR1 reads PRHDT; CDR2 reads FYEKMQ (reference sequence). Deletions cut 0 bases from V and 4 bases from J, with 13 bases between. This chain's CDR3 is CASSLGWGGPYEQYF. Written as DNA, the CDR3 is TGTGCCAGCAGCTTAGGCTGGGGGGGCCCTTACGAGCAGTACTTC.

The chain links TRBV27 to TRBJ2-5, with D perhaps TRBD1 (5 bases). V gave up 3 bases and J gave up 3 bases, with 17 bases separating them. CDR3 length: 16 amino acids. Germline CDR1 MNHEY, CDR2 SMNVEV (reference sequence). The CDR3: CASSFKWTTLEETQYF. CDR3 nucleotides: TGTGCCAGCAGTTTTAAGTGGACAACACTCGAAGAGACCCAGTACTTC.

V gene TRBV9 combines with J gene TRBJ2-2, with TRBD2 identical over 7 bases. CDR1 SGDLS and CDR2 YYNGEE come from the germline V gene. V was pared by 1 base and J by 4 bases, with 4 bases of the junction left unmatched. This CDR3 is 15 amino acids long. CDR3 nucleotide sequence: TGTGCCAGCAGCGTACCGCCTAGCGGCACCGGGGAGCTGTTTTTT. It codes for CASSVPPSGTGELFF.

The chain is built from TRBV19 and TRBJ2-2; unclear D gene. CDR3 length equals 14 residues. The V end was cut by 6 bases, the J end by 1 base, with 9 bases between. Germline assignment: CDR1 LNHDA and CDR2 SQIVND (reference sequence). CDR3 sequence: CASSRAKNTGELFF. CDR3 DNA sequence: TGTGCCAGTAGCCGAGCGAAGAACACCGGGGAGCTGTTTTTT.

The chain employs TRBV2 and TRBJ1-2; 7 nucleotides line up with TRBD1. The CDR3 consists of 11 residues. With 11 bases clipped from V and 8 bases from J, the junction kept 8 bases outside the gene matches. The germline V gene has CDR1 SNHLY and CDR2 FYNNEI. CDR3 sequence (DNA): TGTGCCGACTACAGGGGAGGCGGCTACACCTTC. As protein: CADYRGGGYTF. Using reference TRBV2 and TRBJ1-2 for the parts outside the CDR3, the full variable domain is EPEVTQTPSHQVTQMGQEVILRCVPISNHLYFYWYRQILGQKVEFLVSFYNNEISEKSEIFDDQFSVERPDGSNFTLKIRSTKLEDSAMYFCADYRGGGYTFGSGTRLTVV.

The chain combines TRBV10-3 with TRBJ1-2; 8 positions agree with TRBD1. The length of the CDR3 is 11 residues. Germline values: CDR1 ENHRY, CDR2 SYGVKD. The V gene end was trimmed by 11 bases and the J gene end by 5 bases; junction bases not matched to a gene: 4. CDR3 sequence (DNA): TGTGCCTTCCGGGACAGGTATGGCTACACCTTC. As protein: CAFRDRYGYTF.

This sequence joins TRBV6-1 and TRBJ2-7; a possible D gene is TRBD2 (6 bases). The V gene lost 0 bases and the J gene lost 6 bases, with 12 bases spanning the gap. CDR1 MNHNS and CDR2 SASEGT come from the germline V gene. The CDR3 spans 14 residues. As DNA, the CDR3 is TGTGCCAGCAGTGAAGCTAACGGGAGTCCCGAGCAGTACTTC. Translated: CASSEANGSPEQYF.

This clone was picked up a small number of times. This chain joins TRBV11-2 and TRBJ2-7, with a possible D match to TRBD1 (5 bases). CDR3 length: 15 residues. Per the germline V gene, CDR1 is SGHAT and CDR2 is FQNNGV. Trimming stripped 3 bases from V and 0 bases from J, with 12 bases between. The CDR3 here is CASSLTAYSSYEQYF. In DNA form, the CDR3 reads TGTGCCAGCAGCTTGACAGCTTACAGCTCCTACGAGCAGTACTTC. Looking up the rest from reference TRBV11-2 and TRBJ2-7 gives the full variable domain: EAGVAQSPRYKIIEKRQSVAFWCNPISGHATLYWYQQILGQGPKLLIQFQNNGVVDDSQLPKDRFSAERLKGVDSTLKIQPAKLEDSAVYLCASSLTAYSSYEQYFGPGTRLTVT.

This clone was seen only a few times. The J gene is TRBJ2-7, the V gene TRBV19; 7 bases are a match to TRBD2. This CDR3 has 15 amino acids. Germline V CDR1 and CDR2: LNHDA, SQIVND (reference sequence). V lost 3 bases and J lost 2; bases outside the gene matches: 7. The chain's CDR3 is CASSIGSGKTYEQYF. As DNA, the CDR3 is TGTGCCAGTAGTATCGGAAGCGGGAAAACCTACGAGCAGTACTTC.

This clone was counted once. The chain joins TRBV2 to TRBJ2-1; D is unresolved. Deletions cut 2 bases from V and 4 bases from J, with 3 bases between. Germline V gives CDR1 SNHLY, CDR2 FYNNEI. This CDR3 spans 12 amino acids. The CDR3 coding sequence is TGTGCCAGCAGTGAACAGTACAATGAGCAGTTCTTC. Residues: CASSEQYNEQFF.

This clone was observed a few times. The J gene is TRBJ1-1, the V gene TRBV7-8; 9 bases are a match to TRBD1. The ends lost 2 bases at V and 3 bases at J; junction bases unmatched: 7. Germline V CDR1 and CDR2: SGHVS, FQNEAQ. The CDR3 is made up of 16 amino acids. Here the CDR3 DNA reads TGTGCCAGCAGCTTATTAACAGGGGGCGCGGACACTGAAGCTTTCTTT. Amino acids: CASSLLTGGADTEAFF.